A selection of T cell receptor beta chains follows, all from one sample in a study of post-analysis software for immune sequencing data. TCRdb re-analysed the PCR reads in MiXCR, keeping a single row per CDR3 protein. The sample carries about 560,000 distinct CDR3 sequences, around 44% recorded once. The sample taken for sequencing was blood. Receptors originate from a girl between 5 and 17 years old with multiple sclerosis. Both conserved end residues are part of each CDR3. The order of the fields is D gene, clone size, V gene, J gene, CDR3 DNA, CDR3 protein. A D gene is named only where the DNA matches it firmly. The size of a clone is reported for some rows only, either as once, few or many, or as a class for expanded clones.

D gene: .
clone size: .
V gene: TRBV7-9
J gene: TRBJ1-2
CDR3 DNA: TGTGCCAGCAGCTCGACAGCCCAGAGACACTATGGCTACACCTTC
CDR3 protein: CASSSTAQRHYGYTF

D gene: .
clone size: .
V gene: TRBV11-2
J gene: TRBJ2-3
CDR3 DNA: TGTGCCAGCAGCCCAAGCAACTCGGGGACGCAGTATTTT
CDR3 protein: CASSPSNSGTQYF

D gene: .
clone size: .
V gene: TRBV4-2
J gene: TRBJ1-2
CDR3 DNA: TGTGCCAGCAGCCAAGATTCAGCGACTAACTATGGCTACACCTTC
CDR3 protein: CASSQDSATNYGYTF

D gene: .
clone size: .
V gene: TRBV5-6
J gene: TRBJ1-2
CDR3 DNA: TGTGCCAGCAGCTCGGACAAACCTAACTATGGCTACACCTTC
CDR3 protein: CASSSDKPNYGYTF

D gene: .
clone size: few
V gene: TRBV20-1
J gene: TRBJ1-2
CDR3 DNA: TGCAGTGCCCAGGGAGGAGTTAACTATGGCTACACCTTC
CDR3 protein: CSAQGGVNYGYTF

D gene: .
clone size: few
V gene: TRBV28
J gene: TRBJ1-2
CDR3 DNA: TGTGCCAGCAGTTTAACAGGCCGCTATGGCTACACCTTC
CDR3 protein: CASSLTGRYGYTF

D gene: .
clone size: few
V gene: TRBV5-1
J gene: TRBJ2-7
CDR3 DNA: TGCGCCAGCAGCCACAGTCTATTTGGCGAGCAGTACTTC
CDR3 protein: CASSHSLFGEQYF

D gene: .
clone size: .
V gene: TRBV12-3/TRBV12-4
J gene: TRBJ2-7
CDR3 DNA: TGTGCCAGCGCCCCGGGACAAGAGCAGTACTTC
CDR3 protein: CASAPGQEQYF

D gene: .
clone size: .
V gene: TRBV24-1
J gene: TRBJ1-5
CDR3 DNA: TGTGCCACCGGAGACACCCAAAATCAGCCCCAGCATTTT
CDR3 protein: CATGDTQNQPQHF

D gene: TRBD1
clone size: few
V gene: TRBV7-9
J gene: TRBJ2-7
CDR3 DNA: TGTGCCAGCAGCTTAACCCAGGGGGTTCGTGACGAGCAGTACTTC
CDR3 protein: CASSLTQGVRDEQYF

D gene: TRBD2
clone size: .
V gene: TRBV7-2
J gene: TRBJ2-1
CDR3 DNA: TGTGTCAGCAAGCTGGGGGGGAGCTCCTACAATGAGCAGTTCTTC
CDR3 protein: CVSKLGGSSYNEQFF

D gene: .
clone size: .
V gene: TRBV4-2
J gene: TRBJ2-7
CDR3 DNA: TGTGCCAGCAGCCAAGACCCCCAGGGCTACGAGCAGTACTTC
CDR3 protein: CASSQDPQGYEQYF

D gene: .
clone size: .
V gene: TRBV2
J gene: TRBJ2-7
CDR3 DNA: TGTGCCAGCACCACAGACAGGTACTCCTACGAGCAGTACTTC
CDR3 protein: CASTTDRYSYEQYF

D gene: TRBD2
clone size: .
V gene: TRBV6-5
J gene: TRBJ2-7
CDR3 DNA: TGTGCCAGCAGTTGGACTAGCGGGGCCTACGAGCAGTACTTC
CDR3 protein: CASSWTSGAYEQYF

D gene: .
clone size: .
V gene: TRBV20-1
J gene: TRBJ1-2
CDR3 DNA: TGCAGTGCTCGCGGACAGATCTATGGCTACACCTTC
CDR3 protein: CSARGQIYGYTF

D gene: .
clone size: .
V gene: TRBV29-1
J gene: TRBJ2-3
CDR3 DNA: TGCAGCGCTGAGGGGGATCAGGGCACGGATACGCAGTATTTT
CDR3 protein: CSAEGDQGTDTQYF

D gene: TRBD2
clone size: .
V gene: TRBV4-2
J gene: TRBJ2-7
CDR3 DNA: TGTGCCAGCAGCCAGGGGACTAGCGGGGACGAGCAGTACTTC
CDR3 protein: CASSQGTSGDEQYF

D gene: TRBD2
clone size: few
V gene: TRBV4-1
J gene: TRBJ2-7
CDR3 DNA: TGCGCCAGCAGCCAGAGGACTAGCGGGGGGTACGAGCAGTACTTC
CDR3 protein: CASSQRTSGGYEQYF

D gene: .
clone size: few
V gene: TRBV27
J gene: TRBJ1-1
CDR3 DNA: TGTGCCAGCCACACATTCACCTCAGGCGCTGAAGCTTTCTTT
CDR3 protein: CASHTFTSGAEAFF

D gene: .
clone size: .
V gene: TRBV29-1
J gene: TRBJ2-3
CDR3 DNA: TGCAGCGTTGAAGTTAACACAGATACGCAGTATTTT
CDR3 protein: CSVEVNTDTQYF